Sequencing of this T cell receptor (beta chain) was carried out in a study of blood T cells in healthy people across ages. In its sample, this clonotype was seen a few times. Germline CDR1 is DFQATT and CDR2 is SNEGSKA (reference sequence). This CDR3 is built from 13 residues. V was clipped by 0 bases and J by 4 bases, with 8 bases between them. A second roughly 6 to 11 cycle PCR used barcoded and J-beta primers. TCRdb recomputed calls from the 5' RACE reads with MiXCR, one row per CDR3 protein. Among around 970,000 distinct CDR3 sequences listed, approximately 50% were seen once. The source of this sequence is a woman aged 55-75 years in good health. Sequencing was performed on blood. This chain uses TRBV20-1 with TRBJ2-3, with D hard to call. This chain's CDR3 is CSAREVSADTQYF. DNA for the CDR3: TGCAGTGCTAGAGAGGTGTCGGCAGATACGCAGTATTTT.